The T cell receptor (beta chain) described here comes from a study of beta chain features in type 1 diabetes. There are 15 residues in the CDR3. Germline values: CDR1 SGHRS, CDR2 YFSETQ. Trimming pared 0 bases from V and 0 bases from J, leaving 9 bases between. Expressed TCRB transcripts were sequenced, since all the RNA that had been isolated was reverse transcribed. Only in-frame clones appear in the TCRdb table, and some are missing; sequencing was by immunoSEQ multiplex PCR. This table has about 700,000 clones, roughly 13% appearing once. There are a few counts of this clone. The antigen remains unidentified. Study-wide results and limits: It was among patients, rather than healthy donors, that naive, central memory and Treg TCRB repertoires appeared more similar. In every one of the four CD4+ subsets, TCRB CDR3s were moderately but significantly shorter in Type 1 diabetes patients. cDNA sequencing could over-represent cells with high TCR expression. Diminished insertions and augmented deletions at VDJ junctions characterized type 1 diabetes patients.

This receptor was taken from a man aged 18 to 35 with type 1 diabetes. The sequencing input was naive CD4+ T cells from blood. The chain couples TRBV5-1 to TRBJ2-5; D not certain. The CDR3: CASSLGVLYQETQYF. The CDR3 DNA sequence: TGCGCCAGCAGCTTGGGGGTCCTTTACCAAGAGACCCAGTACTTC.